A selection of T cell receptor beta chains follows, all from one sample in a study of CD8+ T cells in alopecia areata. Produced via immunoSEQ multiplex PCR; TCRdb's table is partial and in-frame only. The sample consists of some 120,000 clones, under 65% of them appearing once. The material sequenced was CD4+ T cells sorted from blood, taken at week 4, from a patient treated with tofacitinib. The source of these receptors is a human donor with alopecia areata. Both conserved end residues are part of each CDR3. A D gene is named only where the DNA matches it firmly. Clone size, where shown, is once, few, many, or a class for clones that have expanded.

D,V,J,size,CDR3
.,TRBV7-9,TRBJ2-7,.,CASSLSAGLQQYF
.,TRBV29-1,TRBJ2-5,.,CSVARAETQYF
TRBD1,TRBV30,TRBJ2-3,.,CAWSTGTGGSDTQYF
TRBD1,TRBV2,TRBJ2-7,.,CASTRDSSYEQYF
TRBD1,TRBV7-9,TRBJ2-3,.,CASSAPPGQGGDTQYF
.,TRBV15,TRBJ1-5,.,CATSRDRVSNQPQHF
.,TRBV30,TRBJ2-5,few,CAWTEGPETQYF
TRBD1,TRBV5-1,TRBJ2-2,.,CASSSGTANTGELFF
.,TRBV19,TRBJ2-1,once,CASSSGHPVNNEQFF
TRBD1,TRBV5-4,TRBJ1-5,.,CASSRDSDYNQPQHF
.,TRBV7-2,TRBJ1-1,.,CASSLGRGNTEAFF
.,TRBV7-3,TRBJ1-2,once,CASSLTPMGNGYTF
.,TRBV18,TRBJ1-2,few,CASSPETTNYGYTF
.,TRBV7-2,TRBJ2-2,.,CASSPLEYGGKNTGELFF
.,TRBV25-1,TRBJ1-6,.,CASRSDRYNSPLHF
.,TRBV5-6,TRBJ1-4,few,CASSRYGTNEKLFF
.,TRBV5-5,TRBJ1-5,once,CASSFYGGNQPQHF
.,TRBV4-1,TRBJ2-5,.,CASSPQMYLQETQYF
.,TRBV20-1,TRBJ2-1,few,CSASDRNEQFF
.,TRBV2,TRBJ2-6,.,CASSREGGSGANVLTF
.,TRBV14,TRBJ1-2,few,CASSQGSTETRGYTF
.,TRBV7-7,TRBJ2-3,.,CASSSYQGGTQYF
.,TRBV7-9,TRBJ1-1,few,CASSLDSWQGGVAFF
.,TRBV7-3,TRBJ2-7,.,CASSTKTGSEQYF
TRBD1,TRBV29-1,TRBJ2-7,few,CSVANPGQTFYEQYF
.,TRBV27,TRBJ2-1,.,CASRWADEQFF
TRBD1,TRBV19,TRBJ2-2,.,CASSDRGLVGELFF
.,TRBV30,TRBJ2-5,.,CAWSDPYQETQYF
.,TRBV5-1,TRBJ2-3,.,CASSWNRQAASTDTQYF
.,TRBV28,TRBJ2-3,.,CASSLEQGPDTQYF
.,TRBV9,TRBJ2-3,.,CASSLEWDSTDTQYF
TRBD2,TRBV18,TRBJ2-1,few,CASSPGPPGLADYNEQFF
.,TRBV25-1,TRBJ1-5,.,CASSDRRDQPQHF
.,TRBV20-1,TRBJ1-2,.,CSARAVGYTF
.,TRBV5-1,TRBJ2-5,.,CASSPGQRETQYF
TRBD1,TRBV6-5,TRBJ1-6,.,CASSYPGQNSPLHF
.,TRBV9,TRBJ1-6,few,CASSVLTGGSPLHF
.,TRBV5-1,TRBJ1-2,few,CASSFGTPTDYGYTF
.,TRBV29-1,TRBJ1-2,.,CSASENSGYGYTF
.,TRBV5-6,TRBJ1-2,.,CASRARGGGYTF
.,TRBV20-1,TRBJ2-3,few,CSVPVLGTQYF